This T cell receptor (beta chain) derives from a study of T-cell reconstitution after alpha-beta-depleted transplantation in children. V trimming: 0 bases; J trimming: 5 bases; junction bases outside the gene matches: 5. This CDR3 comprises 16 residues. Germline lookup yields CDR1 MGHRA and CDR2 YSYEKL. The library targeted TCRbeta and was prepared with unique molecular identifiers. TCRdb itself ran the PCR reads through MiXCR, one entry per CDR3 protein. The table has around 700,000 distinct CDR3 sequences, under 15% seen once. The chain joins TRBV4-1 to TRBJ2-5; 11 positions agree with TRBD2. The clonotype was recovered from a girl aged 2 to 9 with congenital amegakaryocytic thrombocytopenia, due to receive a stem cell transplant. The source was PBMCs, collected before TCRalphabeta/CD19-depleted stem cell transplant. The DNA of the CDR3 is TGCGCCAGCAGCCAAGAACTAGCGGGAGTTGTTGAGACCCAGTACTTC. This translates into CASSQELAGVVETQYF.